Listed here are 21 T cell receptor beta chains from one sample, sequenced in a study of metastatic and nonmetastatic thyroid tumors. TCRdb re-clonotyped the PCR reads through MiXCR. The table records about 24,000 clones, 21% of them present only once. Thyroid surgery took place with no prior treatment in any patient. The sequencing sample was made of blood. These receptors originate from a male donor with papillary thyroid cancer or a benign thyroid nodule (not recorded which). Some clones in this sample may be carry-over from other donors' samples.

There are many counts of this clone. The chain joins TRBV6-1 to TRBJ1-5; tentative D call: TRBD1 (5 bases). Per the germline V gene, CDR1 is MNHNS and CDR2 is SASEGT. CDR3 size: 13 residues. V gave up 5 bases and J gave up 3 bases, with 8 bases separating them. CDR3 region: CASSTGINQPQHF. The CDR3 DNA is TGTGCCAGCAGTACAGGAATCAATCAGCCCCAGCATTTT.

This clone was detected a few times. The chain employs TRBV28 and TRBJ2-5, with D perhaps TRBD1 or TRBD2 (5 bases each). CDR3 size: 14 residues. The V end was cut by 4 bases, the J end by 7 bases, with 16 bases between. CDR1 and CDR2 from the germline V gene are MDHEN and SYDVKM. CDR3 loop: CASSWALGVRTQYF. In DNA, the CDR3 is TGTGCCAGCAGTTGGGCTCTGGGGGTACGGACCCAGTACTTC.

Ten or more counts support this clone. V usage is TRBV12-3 or TRBV12-4 and J usage is TRBJ2-3; tentatively, D is TRBD1 (6 bases). The CDR3 has 14 amino acids. Deletions cut 8 bases from V and 3 bases from J, with 15 bases between. CDR3: CASGRRQGTDTQYF. In nucleotides, the CDR3 is TGTGCCAGCGGTAGACGTCAGGGGACAGATACGCAGTATTTT.

This chain connects TRBV4-1 to TRBJ2-7; 9 nucleotides agree with TRBD1. The CDR3 is made up of 16 amino acids. CDR1 MGHRA and CDR2 YSYEKL come from the germline V gene. Germline trimming cut 4 bases from V and 4 bases from J; bases unmatched to any gene: 11. The DNA for the CDR3 is TGCGCCAGCAGCCGGGAGGAGGGACAGGGTTTTTACGAGCAGTACTTC. Its protein is CASSREEGQGFYEQYF.

In this sample, this clone is medium-sized. The DNA of the CDR3 is TGTGCCAGCAGTCTTACAAGACTAGACGTCACCGGGGAGCTGTTTTTT. Protein: CASSLTRLDVTGELFF. The V gene is TRBV12-3 or TRBV12-4, the J gene TRBJ2-2; D possibly corresponds to TRBD2 (6 bases). The CDR3 loop spans 16 amino acids. Trimming removed 5 bases at V and 4 bases at J, with 17 bases between.

About this clone itself: One junction end disagrees with the germline gene, perhaps due to a read error. The chain recombines TRBV19 with TRBJ2-7; D may correspond to TRBD1 or TRBD2 (6 bases each). This CDR3 spans 16 amino acids. Germline CDR1 and CDR2: LNHDA and SQIVND (reference sequence). Here the CDR3 DNA reads TGTGTCAGTAGTGTCTATCACGGGGGCAGCTCCTACGAGCATTACTTC. Protein sequence: CVSSVYHGGSSYEHYF.

This clone has ten or more counts. J is TRBJ2-5 and V is TRBV7-6; perhaps D is TRBD1 or TRBD2 (7 bases each). Germline V gene lookup returns CDR1 SGHVS and CDR2 FNYEAQ. The length of the CDR3 is 13 residues. Deletions cut 5 bases from V and 4 bases from J, with 11 bases between. For the CDR3, the DNA is TGTGCCAGCAGCCAGGGGGGGGCAGAGACCCAGTACTTC. It yields the protein CASSQGGAETQYF.

In this sample, this clone is medium-sized (0.01 to 0.1%). The chain is built from TRBV6-5 and TRBJ2-6; D tentatively fits TRBD1 or TRBD2 (5 bases each). The germline gives CDR1 MNHEY, CDR2 SVGAGI. The CDR3 totals 18 residues. V shed 0 bases and J shed 1 base, with 13 bases lying between them. The CDR3 region has the DNA TGTGCCAGCAGTTACTCGGCCAGGGAGTGGTCTGGGGCCAACGTCCTGACTTTC. It specifies CASSYSAREWSGANVLTF.

This clone was counted only a few times. This may stem from a read error, because a much larger clone lies one nucleotide away. V usage is TRBV20-1 and J usage is TRBJ2-5; 7 bases line up with TRBD1. The V segment lost 2 bases and the J segment 2 bases; nucleotides outside the gene matches: 2. Germline V gene data show CDR1 as DFQATT and CDR2 as SNEGSKA (reference sequence). The CDR3 totals 13 residues. CDR3 residues: CSARRDRQETQYF. DNA of the CDR3: TGCAGTGCTAGACGGGACAGACAAGAGACCCAGTACTTC.

By proportion, this clone is medium-sized. J is TRBJ2-5 and V is TRBV6-1; D call uncertain. The CDR3 is made up of 15 amino acids. V lost 2 bases, J lost 4 bases, and 14 bases lay in between. CDR1 is MNHNS, CDR2 SASEGT, per germline. CDR3 sequence: CASSEREGWGETQYF. DNA for the CDR3: TGTGCCAGCAGTGAAAGGGAAGGGTGGGGAGAGACCCAGTACTTC.

The V call is TRBV7-9, the J call TRBJ2-1; D is perhaps TRBD2 (5 bases). V gave up 5 bases and J gave up 5 bases, with 13 bases separating them. CDR3 length: 14 amino acids. CDR1 SEHNR and CDR2 FQNEAQ come from the germline V gene (reference sequence). Here the CDR3 reads CASSPPPRDNEQFF. In DNA, the CDR3 is TGTGCCAGCAGCCCGCCACCGCGGGACAATGAGCAGTTCTTC.

The CDR3: CASSLALAGETQYF. In DNA, the CDR3 is TGCGCCAGCAGCTTGGCGCTAGCAGGAGAGACCCAGTACTTC. The V and J genes are TRBV5-1 and TRBJ2-5; a weak D match, TRBD2 (5 bases). V was cut by 0 bases and J by 4 bases, with 10 bases left in between. The V gene's germline CDR1 is SGHRS and CDR2 YFSETQ. CDR3 length equals 14 residues.

This clone is termed medium-sized. The chain couples TRBV20-1 to TRBJ2-7; 11 positions match TRBD2. V lost 1 base to trimming and J lost 2 bases; unmatched junction nucleotides: 7. Germline lookup yields CDR1 DFQATT and CDR2 SNEGSKA (reference sequence). This CDR3 has 16 residues. The CDR3 DNA follows: TGCAGTGCTAGAGGTTTCACTAGCGGGAGTGCCTACGAGCAGTACTTC. Its translation is CSARGFTSGSAYEQYF.

Points on this clone: The junction shows a germline mismatch at one end, possibly a read error. This chain links TRBV7-9 with TRBJ1-3; D gene unclear. CDR3 length equals 15 residues. The germline CDR1 and CDR2 sequences are SEHNR and FQNEAQ (reference sequence). The chain's CDR3 is CASILWAASGNTIYF. As DNA, the CDR3 is TGTGCCAGCATCTTATGGGCAGCCTCTGGAAACACCATATATTTT.

This clone showed up many times. The V and J genes are TRBV7-9 and TRBJ2-3; no reliable D call. The length of the CDR3 is 11 residues. V lost 5 bases, J lost 3 bases, and 3 bases lay in between. Germline CDR1 and CDR2: SEHNR and FQNEAQ (reference sequence). In DNA form, the CDR3 reads TGTGCCAGCAGCGTTACAGATACGCAGTATTTT. Residues: CASSVTDTQYF.

As concerns this clone: The junction shows a germline mismatch at one end, possibly a read error. CDR3 DNA sequence: TGTGCCAGCAGAGTAACTAGCGGAAGATCCTACGAGAAGTACTTC. Protein product: CASRVTSGRSYEKYF. The genes are TRBV9 and TRBJ2-7; TRBD2 aligns across 8 bases. CDR1 is SGDLS, CDR2 YYNGEE, per germline. The CDR3 runs 15 residues. The full variable domain, rest sourced from reference TRBV9 and TRBJ2-7, is DSGVTQTPKHLITATGQRVTLRCSPRSGDLSVYWYQQSLDQGLQFLIQYYNGEERAKGNILERFSAQQFPDLHSELNLSSLELGDSALYFCASRVTSGRSYEKYFGPGTRLTVT.

This clone was observed many times. This chain connects TRBV4-2 to TRBJ2-1; TRBD2 matches at 11 bases. CDR3 length: 17 residues. Germline V gene data show CDR1 as LGHNA and CDR2 as YNFKEQ. V shed 0 bases and J 5 bases; nucleotides not matched to a gene: 6. Here the CDR3 reads CASSQELTSGANNEQFF. DNA of the CDR3: TGTGCCAGCAGCCAAGAGCTGACTAGCGGGGCCAACAATGAGCAGTTCTTC.

This clone came up many times. This sequence may be a read error, since a much larger clone differs from it by one base. V and J are TRBV5-8 and TRBJ1-2; D gene uncertain. This CDR3 region has 15 residues. Germline V gives CDR1 SGHTS, CDR2 YDEGEE. V was shortened by 2 bases and J by 4 bases, with 15 bases between the two germline ends. Written as DNA, the CDR3 is TGTGCCAGCAGCTTTCGTACGCAGCCGTCCTATGGCTACACCTTC. Its protein product is CASSFRTQPSYGYTF. Using reference TRBV5-8 and TRBJ1-2 for the parts outside the CDR3, the full variable domain is EAGVTQSPTHLIKTRGQQATLRCSPISGHTSVYWYQQALGLGLQFLLWYDEGEERNRGNFPPRFSGRQFPNYSSELNVNALELEDSALYLCASSFRTQPSYGYTFGSGTRLTVV.

This clone was detected many times. The chain joins TRBV5-1 to TRBJ2-5; 7 nucleotides agree with TRBD1. Unmatched junction bases numbered 6, after V lost 5 bases and J lost 5 bases. This CDR3 comprises 13 residues. Germline lookup yields CDR1 SGHRS and CDR2 YFSETQ. As DNA, the CDR3 is TGCGCCAGCAGGGCCACAGGGGTCGAGACCCAGTACTTC. It translates to CASRATGVETQYF.

Regarding this clone: At one end the junction does not follow the germline gene, possibly because of a read error. The chain recombines TRBV6-1 with TRBJ2-2; D not certain. Germline lookup yields CDR1 MNHNS and CDR2 SASEGT. The CDR3 length is 15 residues. CDR3 DNA sequence: TGTGCCAGCAACCGCAGGTGTTCCGTCACCGGGCAGCTGTTTTTT. The encoded protein is CASNRRCSVTGQLFF.

This clone was detected many times. The chain joins TRBV6-4 to TRBJ2-3; D is perhaps TRBD2 (5 bases). Trimming removed 2 bases from V and 0 bases from J, with 9 bases in between. The CDR3 loop spans 15 amino acids. Germline loops: CDR1 MRHNA, CDR2 SNTAGT. This chain's CDR3 is CASSDRAASTDTQYF. The CDR3 nucleotides are TGTGCCAGCAGTGACCGAGCGGCGAGCACAGATACGCAGTATTTT.